The clone carrying this T cell receptor beta chain turned up a few times. Antigen unknown. Time point indicated: patch test 3, about 24 weeks after DPC sensitization. Treatment meaning: therapeutic diphenylcyclopropenone sensitization with weekly scalp DPC. Extraction of total RNA was performed on unfractionated whole blood. This specimen comes from a study of human T cells and chemical hapten exposure. Study information: Patients, predominantly female, presented with alopecia areata, totalis or universalis.

Study results and limitations: More PT1 expanded TCRs went with higher patch test scores.

TCRdb independently ran MiXCR on the RACE reads; one entry per CDR3 protein. The sample yields under 200,000 distinct CDR3 sequences, about 27% seen once. This CDR3 comprises 17 residues. V lost 5 bases and J 1 base, leaving 17 bases between the germline ends. Germline CDR1 and CDR2: MDHEN and SYDVKM. The chain is built from TRBV28 and TRBJ2-2, with no clear D. The clonotype was recovered from a woman between 18 and 29 years old with alopecia areata. Some clones in this sample may be carry-over from other donors' samples. The specimen was whole blood, collected in connection with sensitization to the hapten diphenylcyclopropenone (DPC). In DNA form, the CDR3 reads TGTGCCAGCAGTCAATTCACACGGCAGATGAACACCGGGGAGCTGTTTTTT. It codes for CASSQFTRQMNTGELFF.